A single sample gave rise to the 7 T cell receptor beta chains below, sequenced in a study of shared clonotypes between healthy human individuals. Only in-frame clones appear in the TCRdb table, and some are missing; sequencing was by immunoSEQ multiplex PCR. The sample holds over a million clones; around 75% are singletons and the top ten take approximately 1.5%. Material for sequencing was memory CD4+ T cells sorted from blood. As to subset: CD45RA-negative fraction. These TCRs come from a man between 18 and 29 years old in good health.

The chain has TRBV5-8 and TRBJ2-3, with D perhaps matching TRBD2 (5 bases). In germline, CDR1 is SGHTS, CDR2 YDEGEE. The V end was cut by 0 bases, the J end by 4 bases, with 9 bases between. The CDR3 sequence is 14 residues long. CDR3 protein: CASSLDAGADTQYF. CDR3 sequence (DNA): TGTGCCAGCAGCTTGGATGCGGGTGCAGATACGCAGTATTTT.

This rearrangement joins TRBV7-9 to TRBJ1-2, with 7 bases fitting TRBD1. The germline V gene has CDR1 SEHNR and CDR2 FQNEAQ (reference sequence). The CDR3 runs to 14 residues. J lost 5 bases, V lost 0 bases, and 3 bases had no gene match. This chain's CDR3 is CASSLAGGAYGYTF. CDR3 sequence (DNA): TGTGCCAGCAGCTTAGCAGGGGGCGCTTATGGCTACACCTTC. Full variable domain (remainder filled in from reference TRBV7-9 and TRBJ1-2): DTGVSQNPRHKITKRGQNVTFRCDPISEHNRLYWYRQTLGQGPEFLTYFQNEAQLEKSRLLSDRFSAERPKGSFSTLEIQRTEQGDSAMYLCASSLAGGAYGYTFGSGTRLTVV.

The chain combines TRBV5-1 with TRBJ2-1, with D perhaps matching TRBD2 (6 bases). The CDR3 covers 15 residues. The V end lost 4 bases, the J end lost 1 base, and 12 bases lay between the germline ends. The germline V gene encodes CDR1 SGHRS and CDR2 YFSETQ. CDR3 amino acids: CASSLEGVSYNEQFF. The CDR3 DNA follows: TGCGCCAGCAGCCTGGAGGGAGTTTCCTACAATGAGCAGTTCTTC.

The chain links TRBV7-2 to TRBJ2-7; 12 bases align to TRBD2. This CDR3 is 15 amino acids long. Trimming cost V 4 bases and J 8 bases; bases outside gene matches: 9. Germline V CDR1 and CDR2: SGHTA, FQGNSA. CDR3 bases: TGTGCCAGCAGCTCAGCTAGCGGGGGGGTCGCCCAGCAGTACTTC. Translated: CASSSASGGVAQQYF.

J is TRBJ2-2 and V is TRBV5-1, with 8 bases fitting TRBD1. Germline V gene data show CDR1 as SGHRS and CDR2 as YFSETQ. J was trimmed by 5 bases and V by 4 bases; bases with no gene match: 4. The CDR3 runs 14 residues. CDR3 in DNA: TGCGCCAGCAGCCTGGACAGGGCGACCGGGGAGCTGTTTTTT. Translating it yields CASSLDRATGELFF.

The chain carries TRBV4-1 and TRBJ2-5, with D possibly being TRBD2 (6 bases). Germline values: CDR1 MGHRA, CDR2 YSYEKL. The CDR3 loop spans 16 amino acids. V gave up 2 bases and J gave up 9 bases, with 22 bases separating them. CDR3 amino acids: CASSQYGFSGGAPQYF. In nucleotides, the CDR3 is TGCGCCAGCAGCCAATACGGGTTTAGCGGAGGGGCGCCCCAGTACTTC.

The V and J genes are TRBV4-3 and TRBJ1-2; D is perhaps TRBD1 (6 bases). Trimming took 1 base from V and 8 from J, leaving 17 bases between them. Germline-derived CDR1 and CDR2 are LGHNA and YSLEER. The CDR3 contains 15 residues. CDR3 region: CASSQGGGLGFGYTF. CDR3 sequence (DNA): TGCGCCAGCAGCCAAGGAGGGGGTTTAGGGTTCGGCTACACCTTC.